The TCR beta chain under discussion was sequenced for a study of tumor and adjacent non-tumor tissue in lung cancer. General study findings and limits: Patients with more diverse tumor TCRs had worse survival.

No cell sorting was done before RNA was extracted from the tissue. Between August and November 2014, newly diagnosed, chemotherapy-naive lung cancer patients underwent thoracic surgery in China. Three rounds of nested PCR, following a modified ARM-PCR protocol, produced the TCRbeta library. TCRdb called the multiplex PCR reads again in MiXCR, with one record for every CDR3 protein. Among 60,000 to 85,000 distinct CDR3 sequences listed, around 73% were seen once. Points on this clonotype: Antigen specificity is unknown.

Trimming took 3 bases from V and 6 from J; bases not matched to a gene: 13. The CDR3 has 17 residues. Per germline, CDR1 MNHNS and CDR2 SASEGT. Sequenced: lung tumor tissue. The clonotype was recovered from a man between 60 and 75 years old with non-small cell lung cancer. The gene calls are TRBV6-1 and TRBJ1-5, with 8 bases lining up with TRBD1. The CDR3 spells CASSENRRGRGGQPQHF. CDR3 DNA: TGTGCCAGCAGTGAGAATCGCAGGGGGCGTGGTGGTCAGCCCCAGCATTTT.